This T cell receptor (beta chain) was sequenced for a study of vaccination effects on CD4 cells after COVID-19. This CDR3 has 12 amino acids. With 6 bases removed from V and 8 bases from J, the gap between germline ends came to 13 bases. Turning to this clone: Its antigen is unidentified.

Sequenced by immunoSEQ multiplex PCR; TCRdb stores in-frame clones only, minus some. The sample carries around 24,000 clones, roughly 76% recorded once. With the ViraFEST assay, the study expanded antigen-specific CD4+ T cells using viral peptide pools, then sequenced them. Cultured cells yielded isolated CD4+ T cells after approximately nine days. Two-dose BNT162b2 or mRNA-1273 vaccination was given to participants. This specimen consisted of CD4+ T cells from PBMCs cultured with SARS-CoV-2 spike peptides, obtained after COVID-19 vaccination. The J gene is TRBJ1-2, the V gene TRBV12-3 or TRBV12-4; D might be TRBD1 (5 bases). The TCR comes from a human donor who received a COVID-19 vaccine. Some clones in this sample may be carry-over from other donors' samples. CDR3 nucleotide sequence: TGTGCCAGCAGGGGACGCTTGATAGGCTACACCTTC. Its translation is CASRGRLIGYTF.